The 5 T cell receptor beta chains below were found in one sample sequenced in a study of blood T cell repertoires in COVID-19. Measured with immunoSEQ multiplex PCR; TCRdb has only the in-frame clones, and not every one. The profile covers approximately 260,000 clones, with over 75% appearing a single time and around 9.2% taken by the ten largest. Sequencing was performed on peripheral blood. These receptors were collected from a human donor in a cohort sampled during active COVID-19.

The chain couples TRBV10-1 to TRBJ1-1; D gene ambiguous. From germline, CDR1 is WNHNN and CDR2 SYGVQD (reference sequence). CDR3 length: 14 amino acids. The V end was cut by 0 bases, the J end by 0 bases, with 5 bases between. CDR3 in amino acids: CASSESWLNTEAFF. In DNA, the CDR3 is TGCGCCAGCAGTGAGTCGTGGCTGAACACTGAAGCTTTCTTT.

The V and J genes are TRBV4-3 and TRBJ2-3; D is undetermined. Trimming shortened V by 1 base and J by 0 bases, and 8 bases separated the two germline ends. Germline V gene data show CDR1 as LGHNA and CDR2 as YSLEER. The CDR3 has 15 amino acids. The CDR3 DNA sequence: TGCGCCAGCAGCCAAGCCCCATTTAGCACAGATACGCAGTATTTT. Residues: CASSQAPFSTDTQYF.

This chain uses TRBV9 with TRBJ2-1; 9 nucleotides agree with TRBD2. The CDR3 is made up of 17 amino acids. J was trimmed by 0 bases and V by 4 bases; bases with no gene match: 8. The germline V gene encodes CDR1 SGDLS and CDR2 YYNGEE. CDR3 loop: CASSRVRLADSYNEQFF. The CDR3 DNA follows: TGTGCCAGCAGCCGAGTCCGACTAGCGGACTCCTACAATGAGCAGTTCTTC.

CDR3 DNA: TGCAGCGTTGAGGACCATCTAGCGGGAGGGCCTAGTGAGCAGTTCTTC. Translating it yields CSVEDHLAGGPSEQFF. V and J are TRBV29-1 and TRBJ2-1; 12 bases fit TRBD2. The CDR3 runs 16 residues. V shed 3 bases, J shed 9 bases, and the junction held 12 bases outside the gene matches. The germline V gene encodes CDR1 SQVTM and CDR2 ANQGSEA.

The rearrangement uses TRBV18 and TRBJ2-3; D gene ambiguous. V dropped 2 bases and J dropped 1 base, with 13 bases sitting between them. Per germline, CDR1 KGHSH and CDR2 LQKENI. The CDR3 length is 16 residues. Here the CDR3 reads CASSPSLSARTDTQYF. DNA of the CDR3: TGTGCCAGCTCACCATCACTGTCCGCCCGCACAGATACGCAGTATTTT.